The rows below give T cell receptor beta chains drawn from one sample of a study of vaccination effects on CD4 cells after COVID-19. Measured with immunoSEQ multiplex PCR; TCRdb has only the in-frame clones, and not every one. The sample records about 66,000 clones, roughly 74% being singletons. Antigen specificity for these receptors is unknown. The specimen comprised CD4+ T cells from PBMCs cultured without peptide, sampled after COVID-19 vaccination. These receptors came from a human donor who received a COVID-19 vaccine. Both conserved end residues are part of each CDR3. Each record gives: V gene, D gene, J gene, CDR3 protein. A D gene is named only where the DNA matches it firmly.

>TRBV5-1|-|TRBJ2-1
CASSVDSNNEQFF
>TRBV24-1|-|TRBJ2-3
CATSGLGPGADTQYF
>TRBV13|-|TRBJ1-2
CASSLNQGRGYTF
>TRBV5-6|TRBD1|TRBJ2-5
CASSYRGSQETQYF
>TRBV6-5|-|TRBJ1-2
CASRFPRGYTF
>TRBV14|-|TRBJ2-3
CASSQWDFADTQYF
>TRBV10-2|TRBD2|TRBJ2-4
CASSESVGLVQNIQYF
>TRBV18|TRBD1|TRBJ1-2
CASSPSGTGRMGYGYTF
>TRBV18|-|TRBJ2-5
CASSLSMGRETQYF
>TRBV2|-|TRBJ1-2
CASSEAWGHNYGYTF
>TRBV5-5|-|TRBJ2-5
CASSLGAGETQYF
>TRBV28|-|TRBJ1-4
CASSLAGTKNEKLFF
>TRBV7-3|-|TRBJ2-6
CASSFHSSGANVLTF
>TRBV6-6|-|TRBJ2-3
CASTSFGGSTDTQYF
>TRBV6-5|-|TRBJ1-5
CASSYLYSGKSQPQHF
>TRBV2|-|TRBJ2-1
CASSEALRGYGEQFF
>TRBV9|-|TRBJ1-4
CASSPRRGSFNEKLFF
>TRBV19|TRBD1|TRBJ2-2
CASSPRGTNTGELFF
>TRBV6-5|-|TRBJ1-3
CASSRRFSGNTIYF
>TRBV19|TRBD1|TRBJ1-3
CASSKGTVTGNTIYF
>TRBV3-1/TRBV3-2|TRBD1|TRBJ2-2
CASSHTDRGYTGELFF
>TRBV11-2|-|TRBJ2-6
CASSFVVSGANVLTF
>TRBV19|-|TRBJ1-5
CASSITAFNQPQHF
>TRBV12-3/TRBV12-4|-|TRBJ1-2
CASSPDGTRGYTF
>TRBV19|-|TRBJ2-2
CAIRTLNTGELFF
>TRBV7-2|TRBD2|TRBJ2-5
CASSSLLSGGQETQYF
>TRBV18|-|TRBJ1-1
CASSPPGQTWAFF
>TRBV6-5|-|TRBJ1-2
CASSYKGPPYGYTF
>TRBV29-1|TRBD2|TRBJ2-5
CSVEVTLGGETQYF
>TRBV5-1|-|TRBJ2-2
CASSLTINTGELFF
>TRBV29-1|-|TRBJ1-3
CSVARGTGNTIYF
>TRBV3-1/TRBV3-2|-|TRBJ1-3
CASSPKPPGPFSGNTIYF
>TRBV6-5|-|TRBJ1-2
CASRDIDSYYGYTF
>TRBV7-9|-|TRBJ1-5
CASSLVEGPLNQPQHF
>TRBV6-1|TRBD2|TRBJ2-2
CASSEVAGAYTGELFF
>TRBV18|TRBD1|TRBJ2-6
CASSSTGTGANVLTF
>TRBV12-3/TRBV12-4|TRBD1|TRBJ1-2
CASSRQGSGYTF
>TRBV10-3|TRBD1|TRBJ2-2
CATALQGSGELFF
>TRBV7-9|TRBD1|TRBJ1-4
CASSPGTASNEKLFF
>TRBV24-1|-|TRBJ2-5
CATSDLGRQETQYF
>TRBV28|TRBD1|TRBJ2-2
CASREQGAGELFF
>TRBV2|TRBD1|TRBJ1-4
CASRETGVEKLFF
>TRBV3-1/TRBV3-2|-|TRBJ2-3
CASSQDLIVYTQYF
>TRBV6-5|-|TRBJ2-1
CASSLTGGYEQFF
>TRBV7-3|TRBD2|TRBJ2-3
CASSSRGTSADTQYF
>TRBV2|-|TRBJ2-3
CARRDNTDTQYF
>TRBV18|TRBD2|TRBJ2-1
CASSRTGPGGDYNEQFF
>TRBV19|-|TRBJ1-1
CASSIASRNTEAFF
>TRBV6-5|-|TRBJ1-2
CATRVWNGYTF
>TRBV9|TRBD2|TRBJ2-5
CASSSGLVGETQYF